This entry concerns a single T cell receptor beta chain. The target antigen is unknown. The sample comes from a study of T cell repertoires in cytomegalovirus infection. Study at large: Used in the study were CMV epitopes, some recently identified and HLA-C-restricted, others well-studied and HLA-B-restricted. Signatures in public TCR beta sequences pointed to both CMV infection and matching HLA type. Findings and limits, study-wide: The ex vivo response showed dominance by HLA-C-restricted CMV-specific TCR beta clonotypes. People with CMV and the relevant HLA were identified by cumulative public TCR beta family frequency.

The V gene end was trimmed by 10 bases and the J gene end by 7 bases; junction bases not matched to a gene: 11. The CDR3 contains 14 residues. From germline, CDR1 is MNHEY and CDR2 SMNVEV (reference sequence). Via MiXCR, TCRdb re-called the reads, giving one row per CDR3 protein. Among some 940,000 distinct CDR3 sequences listed, around a third were seen once. The material sequenced was cultured CD8+ T cells from PBMCs, taken from culture after CMV antigen stimulation. This chain uses TRBV27 with TRBJ1-5; TRBD1 matches at 9 bases. The receptor's source is a human donor in good health (CMV status not recorded). Some clones in this sample may be carry-over from other donors' samples. The CDR3, as DNA: TGTGCCAACAGCCCCGGGACAGGGAAGCAGCCCCAGCATTTT. This codes for CANSPGTGKQPQHF.